This TCR beta chain was documented in a study of T cell repertoires in cytomegalovirus infection. Study-wide context: HLA-B-restricted CMV epitopes that are well studied, plus recently identified HLA-C-restricted ones, were used by the study. CMV infection plus the matching HLA type was flagged by public TCR beta signatures.

Comments on this clonotype: Antigen specificity is unknown.

A single record per CDR3 protein comes from TCRdb applying MiXCR to the reads. This table has about 150,000 distinct CDR3 sequences, around 32% appearing once. This CDR3 has 14 amino acids. V lost 0 bases and J 6 bases, leaving 9 bases between the germline ends. Germline CDR1 and CDR2: MRHNA and SNTAGT. The receptor was isolated from a human donor in good health (CMV status not recorded). Some clones in this sample may be carry-over from other donors' samples. The sample in question was CD8+ T cells from cultured PBMCs, obtained from culture after CMV antigen stimulation. V usage is TRBV6-4 and J usage is TRBJ2-1, with D maybe TRBD2 (5 bases). The CDR3 bases are TGTGCCAGCAGTGACTCGGGTGAGGGCAATGAGCAGTTCTTC. Its translation: CASSDSGEGNEQFF.